This T cell receptor beta chain is from a study of cytomegalovirus exposure and HLA in healthy donors. Study in general: Samples from HLA-typed donors yielded approximately 80 million unique TCRs in an early data release.

Of note for this clone: Its cognate antigen is unknown.

The study's findings and limits: Common viral pathogens seemed to be connected with several of the most significant clusters, according to a later analysis.

The PCR ran on 60 Vbeta and 13 Jbeta primers. TCRdb's table, derived via immunoSEQ multiplex PCR, lists solely in-frame clones and lacks some. The repertoire holds approximately 77,000 clones, with approximately 71% as singletons. Sample: PBMCs. The source is a woman aged 40 to 50 in good health and CMV-seronegative.

CDR3 sequence reads: CASSSGTPGGGYTF. The CDR3 DNA follows: TGTGCCAGCAGCTCAGGGACCCCCGGGGGGGGCTACACCTTC. The chain has TRBV5-4 and TRBJ1-2; tentative D call: TRBD1 (5 bases). Trimming took 3 bases from V and 8 from J, leaving 17 bases between them. This CDR3 region has 14 residues. In germline, CDR1 is SGHNT, CDR2 YYREEE (reference sequence).